The present T cell receptor beta chain was sequenced within a study of T-cell reconstitution after alpha-beta-depleted transplantation in children. Study results and limitations: Recipient T cells and thymic progenitors that survived were the source of the high TCRbeta diversity seen at day 60 in some patients. Reported findings indicate that, about two months after transplant, alpha-beta T cells came from several hundred expanded clones, which were derived from non-depleted graft cells. T cells produced anew were the main source of T-cell counts and diversity one year after transplant.

The CDR3 runs to 12 residues. Trimming cost V 5 bases and J 10 bases, with 17 bases left between them. CDR1 and CDR2 (germline): DFQATT, SNEGSKA (reference sequence). Worth noting for this clonotype: Its specificity is unknown.

Unique molecular identifiers were built into the TCRbeta library. Each CDR3 protein gets one entry after TCRdb re-called the PCR reads with MiXCR. Here the sample spans over 200,000 distinct CDR3 sequences, over 15% being singletons. The sequence was collected from a male patient under 10 years old who had a stem cell transplant for acute lymphoblastic leukemia, so the T cells may come from the graft donor. The sample was PBMCs, mostly from graft donor cells, taken 360 days after TCRalphabeta/CD19-depleted stem cell transplant. The gene calls are TRBV20-1 and TRBJ2-5, with TRBD1 as a possible D gene (6 bases). The CDR3 sequence is CSAPGAWWSQYF. The DNA for the CDR3 is TGCAGTGCTCCAGGGGCATGGTGGAGCCAGTACTTC.